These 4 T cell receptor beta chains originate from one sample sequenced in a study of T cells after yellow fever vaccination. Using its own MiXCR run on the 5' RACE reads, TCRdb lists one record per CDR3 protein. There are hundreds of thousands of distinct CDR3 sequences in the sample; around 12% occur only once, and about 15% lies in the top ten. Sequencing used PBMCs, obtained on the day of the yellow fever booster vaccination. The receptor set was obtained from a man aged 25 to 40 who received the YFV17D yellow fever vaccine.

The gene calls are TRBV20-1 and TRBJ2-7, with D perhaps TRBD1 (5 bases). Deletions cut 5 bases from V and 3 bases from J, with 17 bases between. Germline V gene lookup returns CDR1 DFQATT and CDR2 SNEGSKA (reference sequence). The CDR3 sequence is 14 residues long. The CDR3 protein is CSAVSQGGYYEQYF. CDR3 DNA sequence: TGCAGTGCTGTTAGTCAGGGTGGATACTACGAGCAGTACTTC.

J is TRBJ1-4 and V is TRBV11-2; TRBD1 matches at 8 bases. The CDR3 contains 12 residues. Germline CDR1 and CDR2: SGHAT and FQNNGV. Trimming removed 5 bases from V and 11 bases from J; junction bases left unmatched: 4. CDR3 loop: CASSVTGGKLFF. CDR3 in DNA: TGTGCCAGCAGCGTTACAGGGGGGAAACTGTTTTTT.

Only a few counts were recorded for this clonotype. The CDR3 region has the DNA TGCGCCAGCAGCCAAGAAAATTCACCCCTCCACTTT. This codes for CASSQENSPLHF. The V call is TRBV4-1, the J call TRBJ1-6; D gene uncertain. The CDR3 runs 12 residues. V was clipped by 0 bases and J by 7 bases, with 1 base between them. The germline gives CDR1 MGHRA, CDR2 YSYEKL.

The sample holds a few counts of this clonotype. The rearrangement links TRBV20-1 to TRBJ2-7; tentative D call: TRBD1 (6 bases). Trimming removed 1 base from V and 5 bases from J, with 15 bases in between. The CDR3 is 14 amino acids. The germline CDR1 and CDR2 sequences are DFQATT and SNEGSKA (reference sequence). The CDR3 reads CSARAVMGANEQYF. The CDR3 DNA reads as TGCAGTGCTAGAGCCGTTATGGGGGCCAACGAGCAGTACTTC.